Listed below are T cell receptor beta chains from one sample, sequenced in a study of T cell responses to AZD1222 COVID-19 vaccine. This table comes from immunoSEQ multiplex PCR, and its TCRdb copy is limited to in-frame clones, with some not included. The table has 100,000 to 150,000 clones, more than 70% seen once; the top ten hold roughly 1.6%. Material: peripheral blood, obtained on day 0 of AZD1222 vaccination. These receptors all stem from an adult in good health. The CDR3 runs from the conserved cysteine through the conserved F or W. D genes are given only for firm matches. The listing skips clone size in some rows; elsewhere it reads once, few, many or a size class.

D gene	clone size	J gene	V gene	CDR3 DNA	CDR3 protein
TRBD1	NA	TRBJ2-2	TRBV19	TGTGCCAGTAGTTTTACAGGGGCGAACACCGGGGAGCTGTTTTTT	CASSFTGANTGELFF
NA	NA	TRBJ2-7	TRBV7-2	TGTGCCAGCATGAATGGCGGCTACGAGCAGTACTTC	CASMNGGYEQYF
NA	NA	TRBJ2-3	TRBV5-1	TGCGCCAGCAGCTTGCCGGGCCTTAGCACAGATACGCAGTATTTT	CASSLPGLSTDTQYF
NA	NA	TRBJ2-3	TRBV19	TGTGCCAGTAGTATGGTCCTAGGACAAGGAAGCTATACGCAGTATTTT	CASSMVLGQGSYTQYF
TRBD1	NA	TRBJ1-1	TRBV24-1	TGTGCCACCAGTGACCCGGGACAGGGTAAAACTGAAGCTTTCTTT	CATSDPGQGKTEAFF
NA	NA	TRBJ1-1	TRBV29-1	TGCAGCGTTGAAGTGGTTGGGGTCGGCGCTTTCTTT	CSVEVVGVGAFF
TRBD1	NA	TRBJ1-3	TRBV9	TGTGCCAGCAGCGAGGGACAGGGTTTCTCTGGAAACACCATATATTTT	CASSEGQGFSGNTIYF
NA	NA	TRBJ1-5	TRBV20-1	TGCAGTGCTAGTATCACAGACTATAGCAATCAGCCCCAGCATTTT	CSASITDYSNQPQHF
NA	once	TRBJ1-2	TRBV18	TGTGCCAGCTCACCACCGTCAGGGCTTCCTGGCTACACCTTC	CASSPPSGLPGYTF
NA	NA	TRBJ2-7	TRBV15	TGTGCCACCAGCAGAGTCGGAGGACGGGGGCAGTACTTC	CATSRVGGRGQYF
NA	once	TRBJ2-2	TRBV27	TGTGCCAGCACCCTATGGCCCCGGAACACCGGGGAGCTGTTTTTT	CASTLWPRNTGELFF